This TCR beta chain was sequenced in a study of response to subunit inactivated influenza vaccine. Study-wide findings and caveats: After each seasonal influenza vaccination, few new T cells are recruited, the authors suggested.

This clonotype was counted ten times or more. The antigen remains unidentified. TCRdb reprocessed the RT-PCR reads with MiXCR, giving one entry per CDR3 protein. The sample contains about 500,000 distinct CDR3 sequences, 13% of which appear only once. Germline-derived CDR1 and CDR2 are DFQATT and SNEGSKA (reference sequence). CDR3 length: 14 residues. V lost 5 bases to trimming and J lost 0 bases, with 12 bases between them. The clonotype originates from a man aged 50 or older who received an inactivated influenza vaccine. The sequenced sample was PBMCs from blood, obtained roughly 45 days after vaccination. The gene calls are TRBV20-1 and TRBJ2-3; D is uncertain. This CDR3 is CSAVRDPSTDTQYF. The DNA for the CDR3 is TGCAGTGCTGTTCGCGATCCGAGCACAGATACGCAGTATTTT.